A single sample gave rise to the 10 T cell receptor beta chains below, sequenced in a study of OX40 agonist ivuxolimab in advanced cancers. Assay used: immunoSEQ multiplex PCR; TCRdb lists only in-frame clones, some missing. The sample lists tens of thousands of clones, roughly 92% occurring once. Here the sequenced sample was CD4+ or CD8+ T cells sorted from blood, taken in a trial of the OX40 agonist ivuxolimab. The source is an adult with an advanced solid tumor such as melanoma, head and neck, liver or kidney cancer.

The rearrangement uses TRBV27 and TRBJ2-7; 11 bases match TRBD2. Germline V lookup: CDR1 MNHEY, CDR2 SMNVEV (reference sequence). V lost 10 bases to trimming and J lost 5 bases; unmatched junction nucleotides: 7. The CDR3 loop spans 13 amino acids. The CDR3 nucleotides read TGTGCCACCCAACTAGCGGGAGCTGACGAGCAGTACTTC. Translation: CATQLAGADEQYF.

J is TRBJ1-5 and V is TRBV6-1, with D possibly being TRBD1 (6 bases). Germline assignment: CDR1 MNHNS and CDR2 SASEGT. Trimming left V 5 bases short and J 4 bases short, with 15 bases between. The CDR3 has 15 residues. DNA for the CDR3: TGTGCCAGCAGTCCGGACAGTCTACTTAATCAGCCCCAGCATTTT. Residues: CASSPDSLLNQPQHF.

The chain combines TRBV6-1 with TRBJ1-5; tentative D call: TRBD1 (5 bases). This CDR3 has 15 amino acids. The V end lost 0 bases, the J end lost 2 bases, and 8 bases lay between the germline ends. The germline CDR1 and CDR2 sequences are MNHNS and SASEGT. The CDR3, as DNA: TGTGCCAGCAGTGAAGCGGGGCCAGGCAATCAGCCCCAGCATTTT. Its protein product is CASSEAGPGNQPQHF.

This chain connects TRBV6-4 to TRBJ2-1, with D unresolved. There are 14 residues in the CDR3. V was trimmed by 4 bases and J by 7 bases, leaving 14 bases between them. Looked up from germline, CDR1 is MRHNA and CDR2 is SNTAGT. In DNA, the CDR3 is TGTGCCAGCAGTGGGGCAGGCCTGGGGAATGAGCAGTTCTTC. This codes for CASSGAGLGNEQFF.

The DNA for the CDR3 is TGTGCCAGCAGCTTGGACCGGGAGATTAGCACAGATACGCAGTATTTT. Its protein product is CASSLDREISTDTQYF. The chain joins TRBV9 to TRBJ2-3; D is perhaps TRBD2 (6 bases). Trimming shortened V by 4 bases and J by 0 bases, and 15 bases separated the two germline ends. The CDR3 extends over 16 amino acids. Looked up from germline, CDR1 is SGDLS and CDR2 is YYNGEE.

V gene TRBV6-5 combines with J gene TRBJ2-5, with 7 bases matching TRBD2. This CDR3 has 14 amino acids. Per the germline V gene, CDR1 is MNHEY and CDR2 is SVGAGI. Trimming took 0 bases from V and 9 from J; bases not matched to a gene: 7. The CDR3 sequence is CASSYSRAGVSQYF. The CDR3 DNA is TGTGCCAGCAGTTACTCTCGGGCGGGAGTGTCCCAGTACTTC.

J is TRBJ1-2 and V is TRBV29-1; the match to TRBD1 covers 7 bases. The CDR3 runs to 14 residues. The trim removed 4 bases at V and 5 bases at J, leaving 10 bases unmatched. CDR1 and CDR2 (germline): SQVTM, ANQGSEA. CDR3 residues: CSVGVTGDPYGYTF. The CDR3 DNA sequence: TGCAGCGTTGGAGTAACAGGGGACCCGTATGGCTACACCTTC. Supplemented by reference TRBV29-1 and TRBJ1-2, the full variable domain reads SAVISQKPSRDICQRGTSLTIQCQVDSQVTMMFWYRQQPGQSLTLIATANQGSEATYESGFVIDKFPISRPNLTFSTLTVSNMSPEDSSIYLCSVGVTGDPYGYTFGSGTRLTVV.

CDR3 sequence: CASSSHREGQPQHF. The CDR3 nucleotides read TGTGCCAGTTCGTCCCACAGGGAAGGCCAGCCCCAGCATTTT. This rearrangement joins TRBV18 to TRBJ1-5, with D possibly being TRBD1 (6 bases). This CDR3 comprises 14 residues. V was cut by 9 bases and J by 7 bases, with 19 bases left in between. Germline-derived CDR1 and CDR2 are KGHSH and LQKENI.

DNA of the CDR3: TGTGCCACCAGCAGATTCGCCGTACGACAGGCTTACGAGCAGTACTTC. It encodes CATSRFAVRQAYEQYF. V is TRBV15 and J is TRBJ2-7, with D possibly TRBD1 on 6 matching bases. Germline-derived CDR1 and CDR2 are LNHNV and YYDKDF (reference sequence). Trimming removed 2 bases at V and 4 bases at J, with 18 bases between. There are 16 residues in the CDR3.

The chain links TRBV11-2 to TRBJ1-2; tentative D call: TRBD1 (5 bases). Trimming took off 1 base at V and 7 bases at J, with 13 bases between the two ends. The germline gives CDR1 SGHAT, CDR2 FQNNGV. This CDR3 is built from 14 residues. CDR3 coding DNA: TGTGCCAGCAGCTTAGTGGGTACAGGCTCTGGCTACACCTTC. This translates into CASSLVGTGSGYTF.